Below, 21 T cell receptor beta chains from the same sample are listed, as sequenced in a study of shared clonotypes between healthy human individuals. Generated by immunoSEQ multiplex PCR, the TCRdb table keeps only in-frame clones and is missing some. The data contain 2 million or so clones, about 95% of them seen just once; the ten biggest clones take up 0.85% to 1.2%. CD45RO-negative CD8 cells positively selected for CCR7 made up the naive population, which excluded terminally differentiated effector memory CD45RA+ cells. Specimen: naive CD8+ T cells sorted from blood. All receptors derive from a young man in good health.

V gene TRBV7-9 combines with J gene TRBJ1-1; D unclear. The CDR3 consists of 16 residues. Germline assignment: CDR1 SEHNR and CDR2 FQNEAQ (reference sequence). Trimming left V 4 bases short and J 0 bases short, with 15 bases between. The CDR3 DNA is TGTGCCAGCAGCTCAGATCCGAGGACCTTGAACACTGAAGCTTTCTTT. Residues: CASSSDPRTLNTEAFF.

This clone has just one count. The J gene is TRBJ1-2, the V gene TRBV7-9; no definite D call. CDR1 SEHNR and CDR2 FQNEAQ come from the germline V gene (reference sequence). Trimming left V 2 bases short and J 7 bases short, with 20 bases between. The CDR3 length is 16 residues. The CDR3, as DNA: TGTGCCAGCAGCTTAATGGGGATACCCGGGGTCGCTGGCTACACCTTC. Amino acid sequence: CASSLMGIPGVAGYTF.

The genes are TRBV7-8 and TRBJ1-2; a weak D match, TRBD1 (5 bases). Germline V CDR1 and CDR2: SGHVS, FQNEAQ. The CDR3 has 13 amino acids. Between the trimmed V and J ends, which lost 5 bases and 3 bases, there was a span of 10 bases. In DNA, the CDR3 is TGTGCCAGCAGCCCGGGGGATTACTATGGCTACACCTTC. As protein: CASSPGDYYGYTF.

This clone was seen just once. The same CDR3 is also encoded by other DNA sequences in this sample. In nucleotides, the CDR3 is TGCAGCGTTGAAGACAATGGCTACACCTTC. It codes for CSVEDNGYTF. The V call is TRBV29-1, the J call TRBJ1-2; D gene unclear. Germline-derived CDR1 and CDR2 are SQVTM and ANQGSEA. V was cut by 0 bases and J by 6 bases, with 2 bases left in between. The CDR3 loop spans 10 amino acids.

The chain couples TRBV6-8 to TRBJ2-2; D is perhaps TRBD1 or TRBD2 (5 bases each). The germline gives CDR1 MNHGY, CDR2 SAAAGT. The V gene lost 6 bases and the J gene lost 0 bases, with 17 bases spanning the gap. The CDR3 spans 17 residues. The CDR3 spells CASRPPGPHSNTGELFF. CDR3 bases: TGTGCCAGCAGACCCCCGGGGCCCCATTCGAACACCGGGGAGCTGTTTTTT.

Turning to this clone: Other DNA sequences in this sample translate to the same CDR3. The V and J genes are TRBV6-5 and TRBJ1-1; D not certain. V was shortened by 2 bases and J by 4 bases, with 8 bases between the two germline ends. The CDR3 loop spans 13 amino acids. Germline-derived CDR1 and CDR2 are MNHEY and SVGAGI. The CDR3 region is CASSYPQGTEAFF. The CDR3 coding sequence is TGTGCCAGCAGTTACCCTCAAGGCACTGAAGCTTTCTTT.

The chain employs TRBV4-3 and TRBJ2-3; possibly TRBD2 for D (7 bases). The germline CDR1 and CDR2 sequences are LGHNA and YSLEER. The CDR3 is 19 residues long. The V and J ends lost 1 base and 1 base respectively, with 21 bases between them. The CDR3 coding sequence is TGCGCCAGCAGCCAAGGGCCGCGGGGAGGGGGTCTTGGCACAGATACGCAGTATTTT. Translating gives CASSQGPRGGGLGTDTQYF.

On this clone itself: The sample holds other DNA sequences that translate to the same CDR3. The genes are TRBV7-2 and TRBJ2-7; D gene uncertain. The CDR3 runs 13 residues. The ends were cut back, 1 base at V and 1 base at J, with 5 bases in the middle. Germline CDR1 and CDR2: SGHTA and FQGNSA. This CDR3 reads CASSLDLSYEQYF. The CDR3 coding sequence is TGTGCCAGCAGCTTAGATTTGTCCTACGAGCAGTACTTC.

V and J are TRBV4-1 and TRBJ1-6, with 7 positions matching TRBD1. From germline, CDR1 is MGHRA and CDR2 YSYEKL. CDR3 size: 15 residues. After removal of 3 bases from V and 5 bases from J, the junction contained 4 bases not matched to a gene. CDR3 loop: CASSQGQLNNSPLHF. The CDR3 DNA sequence: TGCGCCAGCAGCCAGGGACAGCTTAATAATTCACCCCTCCACTTT.

This clone was seen just once. The chain is built from TRBV5-6 and TRBJ2-7, with D uncertain. The V and J ends lost 3 bases and 0 bases respectively, with 7 bases between them. The CDR3 is made up of 13 amino acids. CDR1 SGHDT and CDR2 YYEEEE come from the germline V gene. The CDR3 sequence: CASSSNPSYEQYF. The CDR3 DNA reads as TGTGCCAGCAGCTCCAACCCCTCCTACGAGCAGTACTTC.

This sequence joins TRBV4-2 and TRBJ1-1, with D unclear. The CDR3 extends over 12 amino acids. The germline gives CDR1 LGHNA, CDR2 YNFKEQ. The V gene lost 5 bases and the J gene lost 7 bases, with 11 bases spanning the gap. CDR3 residues: CASSSERGEAFF. The DNA for the CDR3 is TGTGCCAGCAGCTCGGAGCGGGGTGAAGCTTTCTTT.

The chain joins TRBV6-1 to TRBJ2-2, with D perhaps TRBD2 (5 bases). The germline gives CDR1 MNHNS, CDR2 SASEGT. The CDR3 is 15 amino acids. Trimming cost V 1 base and J 7 bases, with 13 bases left between them. The CDR3 nucleotides read TGTGCCAGCAGTGAAGTCGGACTGGGGTTCGGGGAGCTGTTTTTT. Amino acids: CASSEVGLGFGELFF.

V usage is TRBV7-9 and J usage is TRBJ2-3; D assignment may be TRBD1 or TRBD2 (5 bases each). The V end was cut by 5 bases, the J end by 6 bases, with 18 bases between. From germline, CDR1 is SEHNR and CDR2 FQNEAQ (reference sequence). The CDR3 has 15 amino acids. CDR3 bases: TGTGCCAGCAGCGGCCCCCACACTTGGGGGGATACGCAGTATTTT. Translated: CASSGPHTWGDTQYF. Full variable domain (rest looked up from reference TRBV7-9 and TRBJ2-3): DTGVSQNPRHKITKRGQNVTFRCDPISEHNRLYWYRQTLGQGPEFLTYFQNEAQLEKSRLLSDRFSAERPKGSFSTLEIQRTEQGDSAMYLCASSGPHTWGDTQYFGPGTRLTVL.

CDR3 bases: TGTGCCAGCAGCGTAGACCCTAGCGGGAGCTCCTACGAGCAGTACTTC. This sequence encodes CASSVDPSGSSYEQYF. The genes are TRBV9 and TRBJ2-7, with 10 nucleotides matching TRBD2. This CDR3 is built from 16 residues. Trimming removed 0 bases from V and 0 bases from J; junction bases left unmatched: 3. Germline V CDR1 and CDR2: SGDLS, YYNGEE.

Points on this clone: This same CDR3 is encoded by further DNA sequences in the sample. The V gene is TRBV6-5, the J gene TRBJ2-3; D perhaps matches TRBD2 (5 bases). Germline values: CDR1 MNHEY, CDR2 SVGAGI. CDR3 length: 14 amino acids. The V gene lost 0 bases and the J gene lost 3 bases, with 7 bases spanning the gap. In nucleotides, the CDR3 is TGTGCCAGCAGTTACTCCGAGGGTACAGATACGCAGTATTTT. Its protein product is CASSYSEGTDTQYF.

The V gene is TRBV27, the J gene TRBJ2-2, with D possibly matching TRBD2 (6 bases). Trimming took 6 bases from V and 7 from J, leaving 15 bases between them. Germline V lookup: CDR1 MNHEY, CDR2 SMNVEV (reference sequence). This CDR3 comprises 14 residues. This CDR3 reads CASRPGGSDGELFF. DNA for the CDR3: TGTGCCAGCAGGCCCGGGGGAAGTGACGGGGAGCTGTTTTTT.

This sequence joins TRBV4-3 and TRBJ2-7, with 11 positions matching TRBD2. Germline V lookup: CDR1 LGHNA, CDR2 YSLEER. With 0 bases clipped from V and 5 bases from J, the junction kept 6 bases outside the gene matches. This CDR3 contains 16 residues. CDR3 sequence: CASSQERLAGSDEQYF. The DNA of the CDR3 is TGCGCCAGCAGCCAAGAGCGACTAGCGGGATCTGACGAGCAGTACTTC.

On this clone: The same CDR3 arises from other DNA sequences in this sample as well. This chain joins TRBV6-6 and TRBJ2-7; maybe TRBD1 (6 bases). Trimming cost V 6 bases and J 0 bases, with 9 bases left between them. This CDR3 is built from 13 residues. Germline V lookup: CDR1 MNHNY, CDR2 SVGAGI (reference sequence). CDR3 sequence (DNA): TGTGCCAGCAGCCCGGGACACTCCTACGAGCAGTACTTC. Translation gives CASSPGHSYEQYF.

This chain uses TRBV10-3 with TRBJ2-3, with 8 bases aligning to TRBD1. With 6 bases clipped from V and 2 bases from J, the junction kept 7 bases outside the gene matches. Looked up from germline, CDR1 is ENHRY and CDR2 is SYGVKD. This CDR3 region has 15 residues. CDR3 residues: CAISEQGVLTDTQYF. The CDR3 nucleotides read TGTGCCATCAGCGAACAGGGGGTACTCACAGATACGCAGTATTTT.

The gene calls are TRBV7-8 and TRBJ2-7; 12 bases fit TRBD2. The germline gives CDR1 SGHVS, CDR2 FQNEAQ. With V trimmed by 6 bases and J by 5 bases, 5 bases remained unmatched. The CDR3 is 14 amino acids. The CDR3 loop is CASRGTSGSHEQYF. In nucleotides, the CDR3 is TGTGCCAGCAGAGGGACTAGCGGGTCCCACGAGCAGTACTTC.

The rearrangement links TRBV7-9 to TRBJ2-3; D possibly uses TRBD1 or TRBD2 (6 bases each). The CDR3 length is 18 residues. Germline lookup yields CDR1 SEHNR and CDR2 FQNEAQ (reference sequence). Trimming took off 7 bases at V and 0 bases at J, with 23 bases between the two ends. The CDR3 region is CASTPGLEGGPSTDTQYF. The DNA of the CDR3 is TGTGCCAGCACCCCAGGATTAGAGGGGGGCCCTAGCACAGATACGCAGTATTTT. Using reference TRBV7-9 and TRBJ2-3 for the parts outside the CDR3, the full variable domain is DTGVSQNPRHKITKRGQNVTFRCDPISEHNRLYWYRQTLGQGPEFLTYFQNEAQLEKSRLLSDRFSAERPKGSFSTLEIQRTEQGDSAMYLCASTPGLEGGPSTDTQYFGPGTRLTVL.